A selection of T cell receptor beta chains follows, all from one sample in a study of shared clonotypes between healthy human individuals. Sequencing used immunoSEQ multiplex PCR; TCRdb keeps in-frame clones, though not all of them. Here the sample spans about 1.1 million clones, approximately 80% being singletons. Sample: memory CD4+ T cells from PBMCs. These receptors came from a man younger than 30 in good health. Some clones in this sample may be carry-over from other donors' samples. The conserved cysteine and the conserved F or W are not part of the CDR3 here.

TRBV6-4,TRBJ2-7,ASSGRGGEIGYEQY
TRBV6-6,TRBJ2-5,ASRLPQIETQY
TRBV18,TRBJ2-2,ASSPGFFTGELF
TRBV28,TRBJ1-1,ASSARQGRGTEAF
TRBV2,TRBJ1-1,ASKDRGNTEAF
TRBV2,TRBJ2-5,ASSPRTGEETQY
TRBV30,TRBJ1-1,AWSPMGRNTEAF
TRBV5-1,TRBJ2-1,ASSFTTYNEQF
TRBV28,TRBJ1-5,ASSFRYSNQPQH
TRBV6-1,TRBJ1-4,ASSPLTGYDEKLF
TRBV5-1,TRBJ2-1,ASSPERNEQF
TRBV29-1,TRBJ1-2,SGDGGQGYT
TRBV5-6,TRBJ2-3,ASSPRWGLGTDTQY
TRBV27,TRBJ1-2,ASRVAGGYGYT
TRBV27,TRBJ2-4,ASSLLAGRKLQY
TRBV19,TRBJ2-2,ASSIAGLNTGELF